Shown below are 7 T cell receptor beta chains from a single sample sequenced in a study of response to subunit inactivated influenza vaccine. MiXCR was run by TCRdb on the RT-PCR reads, yielding one entry per CDR3 protein. The sample shows approximately 530,000 distinct CDR3 sequences, roughly 13% of them seen only once. Specimen: PBMCs from blood, collected around seven weeks after vaccination. The receptor set was obtained from a man in his fifties or sixties who received an inactivated influenza vaccine.

The V and J genes are TRBV5-1 and TRBJ2-5; D gene uncertain. This CDR3 is built from 14 residues. Germline V CDR1 and CDR2: SGHRS, YFSETQ. The ends were cut back, 0 bases at V and 1 base at J, with 7 bases in the middle. CDR3 in amino acids: CASSLAALQETQYF. DNA of the CDR3: TGCGCCAGCAGCTTGGCGGCACTCCAAGAGACCCAGTACTTC.

This clonotype has just a few counts. J is TRBJ2-7 and V is TRBV11-2, with 9 bases fitting TRBD2. The germline V gene encodes CDR1 SGHAT and CDR2 FQNNGV. This CDR3 comprises 16 residues. Germline trimming cut 5 bases from V and 4 bases from J; bases unmatched to any gene: 12. CDR3 in DNA: TGTGCCAGCAGCCCGGCCGGTGCGGGAGGGGATTACGAGCAGTACTTC. Its translation: CASSPAGAGGDYEQYF.

The chain joins TRBV9 to TRBJ2-7; 7 bases are a match to TRBD1. Germline V gene data show CDR1 as SGDLS and CDR2 as YYNGEE. The V segment lost 0 bases and the J segment 1 base; nucleotides outside the gene matches: 4. The CDR3 extends over 15 amino acids. In DNA form, the CDR3 reads TGTGCCAGCAGCGTAGCCCCAGGGGGTTCCTACGAGCAGTACTTC. This translates into CASSVAPGGSYEQYF.

This chain connects TRBV4-3 to TRBJ2-1; D ambiguous. CDR3 size: 14 residues. V was cut by 1 base and J by 5 bases, with 9 bases left in between. The germline CDR1 and CDR2 sequences are LGHNA and YSLEER. Here the CDR3 reads CASSQGQSDNEQFF. The CDR3 DNA is TGCGCCAGCAGCCAAGGCCAGTCGGACAATGAGCAGTTCTTC.

This clonotype was seen repeatedly, ten times or more. The chain employs TRBV12-3 or TRBV12-4 and TRBJ2-7; TRBD1 is a possible D gene (6 bases). This CDR3 region has 14 residues. Trimming took off 6 bases at V and 1 base at J, with 13 bases between the two ends. The CDR3 loop is CASSRPGQSYEQYF. DNA of the CDR3: TGTGCCAGCAGCCGACCGGGACAATCCTACGAGCAGTACTTC.

This chain connects TRBV12-3 or TRBV12-4 to TRBJ2-4, with unresolved D. CDR3 length: 13 amino acids. V gave up 6 bases and J gave up 0 bases, with 6 bases separating them. CDR3 bases: TGTGCCAGCAGCGGTCTAGCCAAAAACATTCAGTACTTC. Translating it yields CASSGLAKNIQYF.

This clonotype was observed many times. The chain recombines TRBV4-2 with TRBJ2-7, with 10 positions matching TRBD1. The CDR3 runs 14 residues. V shed 4 bases and J 5 bases; nucleotides not matched to a gene: 5. Germline CDR1 LGHNA, CDR2 YNFKEQ. CDR3 nucleotide sequence: TGTGCCAGCAGCCCGGGACAGGGGATACACGAGCAGTACTTC. Protein: CASSPGQGIHEQYF.